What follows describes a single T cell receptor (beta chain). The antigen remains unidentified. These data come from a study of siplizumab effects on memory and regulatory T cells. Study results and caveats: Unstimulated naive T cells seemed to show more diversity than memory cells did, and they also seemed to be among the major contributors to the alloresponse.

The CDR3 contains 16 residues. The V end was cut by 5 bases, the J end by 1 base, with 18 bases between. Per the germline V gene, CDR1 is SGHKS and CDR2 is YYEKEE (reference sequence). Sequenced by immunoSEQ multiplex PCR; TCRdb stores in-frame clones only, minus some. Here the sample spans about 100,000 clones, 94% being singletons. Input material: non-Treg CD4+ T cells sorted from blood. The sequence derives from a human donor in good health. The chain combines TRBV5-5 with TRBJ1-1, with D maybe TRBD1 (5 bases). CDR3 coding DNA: TGTGCCAGCAGGCCGATGAGGGGCCCAGCGAACACTGAAGCTTTCTTT. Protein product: CASRPMRGPANTEAFF.